This T cell receptor beta chain came from a study of blood T cell repertoires in COVID-19. As for the study in general: Samples of COVID-19 (acute and convalescent) were obtained from the United States, Italy and Spain. T cells, B-cell-depleted T cells, or PBMCs provided the cDNA or gDNA that served as material.

In germline, CDR1 is SGHNT, CDR2 YYREEE (reference sequence). There are 15 residues in the CDR3. Trimming removed 3 bases from V and 4 bases from J, with 16 bases in between. The repertoire was sequenced with immunoSEQ multiplex PCR; TCRdb's copy has only in-frame clones and lacks some. The sample lists roughly 110,000 clones, around 85% occurring once. Sequencing was done on a sample of peripheral blood. This receptor was taken from a human donor in a cohort sampled during active COVID-19. This chain links TRBV5-4 with TRBJ1-2, with a possible D match to TRBD1 (5 bases). For the CDR3, the DNA is TGTGCCAGCAGCTCGGACGGGGGAAAGCCCTATGGCTACACCTTC. Amino acid sequence: CASSSDGGKPYGYTF.